What follows are 21 T cell receptor beta chains derived from one specimen sequenced in a study of shared clonotypes between healthy human individuals (dated by TCRdb to about 2020). The library was generated by the immunoSEQ multiplex PCR assay. Imported from immuneACCESS, the table was reduced by TCRdb to in-frame sequences with V and J called. These copies leave out some clones; in studies compared against another copy, an unresolved V gene accounts for under half, and the cause of the remainder is not known. Recorded for this sample are around 550,000 clones; about 95% of them occurred a single time. Under 0.06% of the sample rests with the top ten. Sequencing used naive CD4+ T cells sorted from blood. What the cell subset or site label conveys for this sample: CD45RA+ positively selected. Receptors originate from a woman aged 25 to 39 in good health.

This chain joins TRBV10-1 and TRBJ2-1; D uncertain. This CDR3 comprises 15 residues. The germline gives CDR1 WNHNN, CDR2 SYGVQD (reference sequence). V shed 5 bases and J shed 0 bases, with 11 bases lying between them. The CDR3 loop reads CASSTRGSSYNEQFF. In nucleotides, the CDR3 is TGCGCCAGCAGTACCCGCGGCAGCTCCTACAATGAGCAGTTCTTC.

The gene calls are TRBV2 and TRBJ2-7, with D possibly matching TRBD1 (6 bases). Germline V gene sequence: CDR1 SNHLY, CDR2 FYNNEI. V shed 7 bases and J shed 1 base, with 14 bases lying between them. There are 14 residues in the CDR3. DNA for the CDR3: TGTGCCAGCATGGGACACCACACATCCTACGAGCAGTACTTC. Protein sequence: CASMGHHTSYEQYF.

V and J are TRBV2 and TRBJ1-2, with a weak D call TRBD1 (5 bases). This CDR3 region has 13 residues. The V gene lost 4 bases and the J gene lost 2 bases, with 8 bases spanning the gap. The germline V gene encodes CDR1 SNHLY and CDR2 FYNNEI. The CDR3 DNA sequence: TGTGCCAGCAGTGTGACAGAGAACTATGGCTACACCTTC. As protein: CASSVTENYGYTF.

The CDR3 bases are TGTGCCAGCAGCCTACTAGCGGGAGGGCCCGAGCAGTACTTC. Residues: CASSLLAGGPEQYF. The J gene is TRBJ2-7, the V gene TRBV14; 13 bases agree with TRBD2. The CDR3 extends over 14 amino acids. V shed 4 bases and J 6 bases; nucleotides not matched to a gene: 3. Germline loops: CDR1 SGHDN, CDR2 FVKESK.

The rearrangement links TRBV10-2 to TRBJ2-3; 13 bases match TRBD2. The CDR3 sequence is 15 residues long. The germline gives CDR1 WSHSY, CDR2 SAAADI. V lost 3 bases to trimming and J lost 6 bases; unmatched junction nucleotides: 3. The DNA for the CDR3 is TGCGCCAGCAGTGAACTAGCGGGAGGGGGGGATACGCAGTATTTT. Translated: CASSELAGGGDTQYF.

This rearrangement joins TRBV5-4 to TRBJ2-1; 7 positions match TRBD1. The CDR3 covers 15 residues. The V gene's germline CDR1 is SGHNT and CDR2 YYREEE (reference sequence). Germline trimming cut 0 bases from V and 9 bases from J; bases unmatched to any gene: 9. In nucleotides, the CDR3 is TGTGCCAGCAGCTTGGGACAGGGCATCTCGGGTGAGCAGTTCTTC. It codes for CASSLGQGISGEQFF.

The CDR3 bases are TGTGCCAGCAGCCGGGGGGGACAGTTTAATGAAAAACTGTTTTTT. As protein: CASSRGGQFNEKLFF. The V call is TRBV28, the J call TRBJ1-4; 7 bases map to TRBD1. V lost 6 bases, J lost 4 bases, and 8 bases stayed unmatched. The germline gives CDR1 MDHEN, CDR2 SYDVKM. CDR3 length: 15 residues. Looking up the rest from reference TRBV28 and TRBJ1-4 gives the full variable domain: DVKVTQSSRYLVKRTGEKVFLECVQDMDHENMFWYRQDPGLGLRLIYFSYDVKMKEKGDIPEGYSVSREKKERFSLILESASTNQTSMYLCASSRGGQFNEKLFFGSGTQLSVL.

This clone was observed once. The gene calls are TRBV5-8 and TRBJ1-5; TRBD1 agrees at 8 bases. Germline loops: CDR1 SGHTS, CDR2 YDEGEE. CDR3 length equals 16 residues. With V trimmed by 0 bases and J by 6 bases, 8 bases remained unmatched. In DNA, the CDR3 is TGTGCCAGCAGCTTGGGGGCCAGGGGGCTGGGTCAGCCCCAGCATTTT. Its protein is CASSLGARGLGQPQHF.

V and J are TRBV27 and TRBJ2-5, with TRBD1 as a possible D gene (6 bases). The CDR3 has 14 residues. Germline CDR1 MNHEY, CDR2 SMNVEV (reference sequence). Trimming removed 5 bases from V and 5 bases from J, with 15 bases in between. This chain's CDR3 is CASSVQGIWETQYF. CDR3 coding DNA: TGTGCCAGCAGTGTCCAGGGGATATGGGAGACCCAGTACTTC.

The chain links TRBV9 to TRBJ2-5, with 13 positions matching TRBD2. V was pared by 2 bases and J by 4 bases, with 5 bases of the junction left unmatched. The CDR3 extends over 16 amino acids. In germline, CDR1 is SGDLS, CDR2 YYNGEE. This CDR3 reads CASSVGLAGVIETQYF. The DNA of the CDR3 is TGTGCCAGCAGCGTCGGACTAGCGGGAGTTATAGAGACCCAGTACTTC.

The chain has TRBV7-6 and TRBJ2-7; D possibly corresponds to TRBD1 (6 bases). V shed 5 bases and J shed 6 bases, with 17 bases lying between them. Germline assignment: CDR1 SGHVS and CDR2 FNYEAQ. The CDR3 has 14 residues. The CDR3 DNA reads TGTGCCAGCAGCCCGGCCGCAGGGGCGGGCGAGCAGTACTTC. Its translation: CASSPAAGAGEQYF.

The V and J genes are TRBV10-3 and TRBJ2-3; D unresolved. The V end was cut by 3 bases, the J end by 4 bases, with 5 bases between. The CDR3 spans 12 residues. From germline, CDR1 is ENHRY and CDR2 SYGVKD. CDR3 in DNA: TGTGCCATCAGTGATTCACCAGATACGCAGTATTTT. It encodes CAISDSPDTQYF.

This chain uses TRBV2 with TRBJ2-7, with D perhaps TRBD2 (6 bases). The CDR3 is 18 amino acids. Germline CDR1 and CDR2: SNHLY and FYNNEI. Trimming removed 0 bases from V and 2 bases from J, with 20 bases in between. The CDR3 region has the DNA TGTGCCAGCAGTGAAGCGCCGGCTAGCGCATTCACGGCCTACGAGCAGTACTTC. Translating gives CASSEAPASAFTAYEQYF.

Concerning this clone itself: Other DNA sequences in the same sample also yield this CDR3. The rearrangement links TRBV28 to TRBJ1-2; 9 bases agree with TRBD1. The CDR3 sequence is 14 residues long. Germline V gene sequence: CDR1 MDHEN, CDR2 SYDVKM. With 5 bases clipped from V and 2 bases from J, the junction kept 3 bases outside the gene matches. CDR3 loop: CASSRTGANYGYTF. The CDR3 DNA reads TGTGCCAGCAGTCGGACAGGGGCCAACTATGGCTACACCTTC.

This clone has a single count. This chain links TRBV6-6 with TRBJ2-3, with 14 bases lining up with TRBD2. With V trimmed by 4 bases and J by 5 bases, 5 bases remained unmatched. CDR1 and CDR2 from the germline V gene are MNHNY and SVGAGI (reference sequence). This CDR3 contains 16 residues. This CDR3 reads CASSSGLAGGVDTQYF. Here the CDR3 DNA reads TGTGCCAGCAGTTCCGGACTAGCGGGAGGTGTAGATACGCAGTATTTT.

V and J are TRBV2 and TRBJ2-4, with no clear D. The germline V gene has CDR1 SNHLY and CDR2 FYNNEI. The CDR3 runs 15 residues. Trimming pared 5 bases from V and 2 bases from J, leaving 13 bases between. Here the CDR3 reads CASSTLRETKNIQYF. CDR3 sequence (DNA): TGTGCCAGCAGTACTCTCCGCGAAACCAAAAACATTCAGTACTTC.

This chain uses TRBV11-1 with TRBJ1-1, with 8 bases fitting TRBD1. J lost 10 bases, V lost 6 bases, and 13 bases had no gene match. The CDR3 spans 14 residues. Germline V gene data show CDR1 as SGHAT and CDR2 as FQDESV (reference sequence). The CDR3 coding sequence is TGTGCCAGCAGTCCACCGAGACAGGGGACCAGAGCTTTCTTT. This translates into CASSPPRQGTRAFF.

V gene TRBV5-6 combines with J gene TRBJ2-5; 11 nucleotides match TRBD1. The V and J ends lost 2 bases and 11 bases, in that order; junction bases with no gene match: 11. The CDR3 runs 15 residues. Germline CDR1 SGHDT, CDR2 YYEEEE. CDR3 DNA sequence: TGTGCCAGCAGCTTCACAGGACAGGGGGCGTTAGAGCAGTACTTC. This sequence encodes CASSFTGQGALEQYF.

The rearrangement links TRBV7-8 to TRBJ2-7; TRBD1 aligns across 8 bases. The ends lost 5 bases at V and 2 bases at J; junction bases unmatched: 11. CDR3 length: 16 amino acids. Germline lookup yields CDR1 SGHVS and CDR2 FQNEAQ. The CDR3 nucleotides are TGTGCCAGCAGCGCCCGGATGGGACAGGTTACCTACGAGCAGTACTTC. The encoded protein is CASSARMGQVTYEQYF. Full variable domain (missing parts from reference TRBV7-8 and TRBJ2-7): GAGVSQSPRYKVAKRGQDVALRCDPISGHVSLFWYQQALGQGPEFLTYFQNEAQLDKSGLPSDRFFAERPEGSVSTLKIQRTQQEDSAVYLCASSARMGQVTYEQYFGPGTRLTVT.

This chain links TRBV5-1 with TRBJ2-1; D is unresolved. Germline CDR1 is SGHRS and CDR2 is YFSETQ. The CDR3 length is 14 residues. The ends were cut back, 2 bases at V and 2 bases at J, with 8 bases in the middle. In DNA, the CDR3 is TGCGCCAGCAGCTTTACCAGAACCTACAATGAGCAGTTCTTC. Translating it yields CASSFTRTYNEQFF.

The chain couples TRBV7-3 to TRBJ1-3; perhaps TRBD1 as D (5 bases). V was pared by 5 bases and J by 2 bases, with 16 bases between. The CDR3 totals 16 residues. CDR1 SGHTA and CDR2 FQGTGA come from the germline V gene. The CDR3 sequence is CASSPTRLGAGNTIYF. In DNA form, the CDR3 reads TGTGCCAGCAGCCCCACCCGGCTAGGGGCTGGAAACACCATATATTTT.